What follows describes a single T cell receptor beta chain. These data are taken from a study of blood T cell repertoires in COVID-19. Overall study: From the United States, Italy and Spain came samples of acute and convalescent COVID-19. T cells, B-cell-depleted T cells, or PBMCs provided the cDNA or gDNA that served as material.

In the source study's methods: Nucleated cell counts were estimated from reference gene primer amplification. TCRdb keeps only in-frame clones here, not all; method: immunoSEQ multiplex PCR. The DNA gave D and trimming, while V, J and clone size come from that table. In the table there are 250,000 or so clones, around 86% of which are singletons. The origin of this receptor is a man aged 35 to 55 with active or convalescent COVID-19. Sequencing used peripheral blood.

The CDR3 loop reads CASSRDRGPNQPQHF. In DNA, the CDR3 is TGTGCCAGTAGTAGGGACAGGGGCCCTAATCAGCCCCAGCATTTT. The chain joins TRBV19 to TRBJ1-5, with TRBD1 matching over 10 bases. The ends lost 4 bases at V and 4 bases at J; junction bases unmatched: 4. Germline-derived CDR1 and CDR2 are LNHDA and SQIVND (reference sequence). This CDR3 contains 15 residues.